The entry below gives a single TCR beta chain sequence along with its context. Its target is not known. Primers used in a second PCR of about 6 to 11 cycles were a sample-barcoded 5' primer and a J-beta primer mix. One entry per CDR3 protein results from TCRdb running MiXCR on the 5' RACE reads. The sample has some 320,000 distinct CDR3 sequences, roughly a quarter seen once. The germline V gene encodes CDR1 DFQATT and CDR2 SNEGSKA (reference sequence). Trimming at V came to 1 base and at J to 1 base, leaving 10 bases not matched to a gene. The CDR3 runs to 18 residues. These data belong to a study of blood T cells in healthy people across ages. Findings and limits, study-wide: Diversity of TCR beta correlated strongly with naive T cell percentage.

The TCR originated in a woman in her 70s in good health. The source material was blood. The V call is TRBV20-1, the J call TRBJ2-1, with 10 bases aligning to TRBD2. The CDR3 reads CSARAPGLATLSYNEQFF. As DNA, the CDR3 is TGCAGTGCTAGAGCACCGGGACTAGCGACCCTTTCCTACAATGAGCAGTTCTTC.